The 21 T cell receptor beta chains in this list originate from one sample, sequenced in a study of blood T cell repertoires in COVID-19. The data were produced by immunoSEQ multiplex PCR, yet TCRdb's version contains in-frame clones alone and is incomplete. This table holds around 370,000 clones, under 95% found once. Sequencing was performed on peripheral blood. Source of these receptors: a woman aged 18-29 years who had recovered from COVID-19.

This clone was found once. The V and J genes are TRBV4-2 and TRBJ2-1; weak D call: TRBD1 (7 bases). Deletions cut 0 bases from V and 4 bases from J, with 13 bases between. Germline V lookup: CDR1 LGHNA, CDR2 YNFKEQ. There are 16 residues in the CDR3. This CDR3 reads CASSQDGRGEYNEQFF. For the CDR3, the DNA is TGTGCCAGCAGCCAAGACGGCAGGGGGGAATACAATGAGCAGTTCTTC.

This chain uses TRBV5-4 with TRBJ2-3, with 8 bases that match TRBD1. The CDR3 loop spans 17 amino acids. Germline V gene sequence: CDR1 SGHNT, CDR2 YYREEE (reference sequence). After removal of 0 bases from V and 7 bases from J, the junction contained 13 bases not matched to a gene. DNA for the CDR3: TGTGCCAGCAGCTTGGGGTCGGCAGGGGGCGCGAAGAATACGCAGTATTTT. It is translated as CASSLGSAGGAKNTQYF.

The rearrangement links TRBV6-6 to TRBJ1-1; TRBD1 matches at 7 bases. Germline assignment: CDR1 MNHNY and CDR2 SVGAGI (reference sequence). V lost 5 bases and J lost 0; bases outside the gene matches: 3. The CDR3 runs 14 residues. CDR3 in amino acids: CASSHRGMNTEAFF. CDR3 DNA sequence: TGTGCCAGCAGTCACAGGGGCATGAACACTGAAGCTTTCTTT.

The V call is TRBV5-6, the J call TRBJ2-2, with 7 bases fitting TRBD1. This CDR3 spans 13 amino acids. Germline-derived CDR1 and CDR2 are SGHDT and YYEEEE. With 2 bases clipped from V and 6 bases from J, the junction kept 1 base outside the gene matches. Written as DNA, the CDR3 is TGTGCCAGCAGCTTCACAGGGGCCGGGGAGCTGTTTTTT. This encodes CASSFTGAGELFF.

J is TRBJ2-5 and V is TRBV23-1, with D hard to call. TRBV23-1 is sorted into the ORF group, with uncertain function. The length of the CDR3 is 15 residues. Trimming removed 8 bases from V and 2 bases from J, with 18 bases in between. The CDR3 DNA reads TGCGCCAGCCAATCCCACCTAGAAGAACAAGAGACCCAGTACTTC. Its protein product is CASQSHLEEQETQYF.

This chain uses TRBV29-1 with TRBJ1-1; no firm D call. Germline CDR1 and CDR2: SQVTM and ANQGSEA. The CDR3 has 11 residues. V was clipped by 6 bases and J by 2 bases, with 7 bases between them. The CDR3 region is CSVGANTEAFF. The CDR3 DNA is TGCAGCGTAGGAGCCAACACTGAAGCTTTCTTT.

The CDR3 sequence: CASSQDLRTSGTNEQFF. DNA of the CDR3: TGCGCCAGCAGCCAAGATCTTAGGACTAGCGGGACCAATGAGCAGTTCTTC. The chain carries TRBV4-3 and TRBJ2-1; TRBD2 matches at 12 bases. This CDR3 contains 17 residues. The V gene end was trimmed by 0 bases and the J gene end by 6 bases; junction bases not matched to a gene: 6. Germline CDR1 is LGHNA and CDR2 is YSLEER.

The chain combines TRBV11-2 with TRBJ1-2; TRBD1 matches at 7 bases. This CDR3 spans 14 amino acids. Germline trimming cut 5 bases from V and 4 bases from J; bases unmatched to any gene: 7. Germline V lookup: CDR1 SGHAT, CDR2 FQNNGV. The CDR3 DNA reads as TGTGCCAGCAGCGGATTACAGGGGCTCTATGGCTACACCTTC. It is translated as CASSGLQGLYGYTF.

The CDR3 bases are TGTGCCAGTAGTATGAGGACAGGGTCAGATACGCAGTATTTT. Encoded protein: CASSMRTGSDTQYF. This sequence joins TRBV19 and TRBJ2-3, with 8 bases identical to TRBD1. The germline CDR1 and CDR2 sequences are LNHDA and SQIVND (reference sequence). Germline trimming cut 3 bases from V and 4 bases from J; bases unmatched to any gene: 3. The CDR3 runs 14 residues. Full variable domain (missing parts from reference TRBV19 and TRBJ2-3): DGGITQSPKYLFRKEGQNVTLSCEQNLNHDAMYWYRQDPGQGLRLIYYSQIVNDFQKGDIAEGYSVSREKKESFPLTVTSAQKNPTAFYLCASSMRTGSDTQYFGPGTRLTVL.

The CDR3 region is CASSLVSTQETQYF. CDR3 sequence (DNA): TGTGCCAGCAGCTTGGTGTCTACTCAAGAGACCCAGTACTTC. V and J are TRBV5-6 and TRBJ2-5, with D uncertain. Trimming took off 0 bases at V and 2 bases at J, with 8 bases between the two ends. Germline V CDR1 and CDR2: SGHDT, YYEEEE. The CDR3 runs to 14 residues.

The chain carries TRBV4-3 and TRBJ2-3; the match to TRBD2 covers 9 bases. CDR1 is LGHNA, CDR2 YSLEER, per germline. V shed 3 bases, J shed 2 bases, and the junction held 3 bases outside the gene matches. The CDR3 consists of 15 residues. The CDR3 here is CASSQRLADTDTQYF. DNA for the CDR3: TGCGCCAGCAGCCAGAGACTAGCGGACACAGATACGCAGTATTTT.

The V gene is TRBV6-2 or TRBV6-3, the J gene TRBJ1-1, with D perhaps matching TRBD1 (6 bases). The germline CDR1 and CDR2 sequences are MNHEY and SVGEGT. This CDR3 has 15 residues. Trimming shortened V by 6 bases and J by 0 bases, and 14 bases separated the two germline ends. CDR3 sequence (DNA): TGTGCCAGCAGCCACAGGGTCTCGATGAACACTGAAGCTTTCTTT. Protein product: CASSHRVSMNTEAFF.

The chain couples TRBV11-3 to TRBJ2-1; 10 positions match TRBD2. The CDR3 loop spans 15 amino acids. Germline assignment: CDR1 SGHNT and CDR2 YENEEA. The trim removed 5 bases at V and 4 bases at J, leaving 5 bases unmatched. CDR3 nucleotide sequence: TGTGCCAGCAGCCCTCATAGCGGGAGGTACAATGAGCAGTTCTTC. The encoded protein is CASSPHSGRYNEQFF.

The chain couples TRBV2 to TRBJ2-5; TRBD1 matches at 7 bases. The CDR3 is 13 amino acids. V lost 6 bases to trimming and J lost 3 bases; unmatched junction nucleotides: 4. Germline lookup yields CDR1 SNHLY and CDR2 FYNNEI. CDR3 bases: TGTGCCAGCAGGCCTACAGGGGAAGAGACCCAGTACTTC. Protein product: CASRPTGEETQYF.

The chain carries TRBV11-3 and TRBJ2-5, with 10 bases identical to TRBD2. V dropped 3 bases and J dropped 2; count of bases not matched to a gene: 9. The CDR3 loop spans 17 amino acids. The germline V gene encodes CDR1 SGHNT and CDR2 YENEEA. The CDR3 region has the DNA TGTGCCAGCAGCTTTAGAGCGGGAGGGCCCCAGCAAGAGACCCAGTACTTC. As protein: CASSFRAGGPQQETQYF.

This clone was seen just once. The V gene is TRBV7-2, the J gene TRBJ1-2, with a tentative D call TRBD1 (5 bases). The CDR3 covers 15 residues. Germline lookup yields CDR1 SGHTA and CDR2 FQGNSA. V dropped 1 base and J dropped 5 bases, with 14 bases sitting between them. The CDR3 protein is CASSLDRWHGYGYTF. CDR3 bases: TGTGCCAGCAGCTTAGACAGGTGGCACGGGTATGGCTACACCTTC.

This sequence joins TRBV11-3 and TRBJ2-2; D unresolved. V lost 2 bases to trimming and J lost 2 bases, with 12 bases between them. Germline V CDR1 and CDR2: SGHNT, YENEEA. This CDR3 is built from 16 residues. As DNA, the CDR3 is TGTGCCAGCAGCTTATTCCAAATTACAAACACCGGGGAGCTGTTTTTT. Translated: CASSLFQITNTGELFF.

This clone was picked up one time. This rearrangement joins TRBV29-1 to TRBJ1-1; unclear D gene. CDR3 length equals 13 residues. Between the trimmed V and J ends, which lost 0 bases and 8 bases, there was a span of 13 bases. Germline-derived CDR1 and CDR2 are SQVTM and ANQGSEA. Written as DNA, the CDR3 is TGCAGCGTTGAAGATTCGACACCCCAAGAAGCTTTCTTT. This encodes CSVEDSTPQEAFF.

The chain links TRBV2 to TRBJ2-5, with 10 bases matching TRBD2. V was pared by 3 bases and J by 2 bases, with 6 bases of the junction left unmatched. This CDR3 comprises 16 residues. Per germline, CDR1 SNHLY and CDR2 FYNNEI. The CDR3 loop is CASSEGLASSQETQYF. Here the CDR3 DNA reads TGTGCCAGCAGTGAGGGACTAGCGTCTTCGCAAGAGACCCAGTACTTC.

The V call is TRBV5-4, the J call TRBJ2-3; 8 nucleotides align to TRBD2. Germline V CDR1 and CDR2: SGHNT, YYREEE (reference sequence). This CDR3 comprises 17 residues. J gave up 0 bases and V 4 bases, and 10 bases lay outside the gene matches. The CDR3 region is CASSLGRSSGSTDTQYF. CDR3 coding DNA: TGTGCCAGCAGCCTGGGCAGGTCTAGCGGGAGCACAGATACGCAGTATTTT. The variable domain in full, completed from reference TRBV5-4 and TRBJ2-3, reads ETGVTQSPTHLIKTRGQQVTLRCSSQSGHNTVSWYQQALGQGPQFIFQYYREEENGRGNFPPRFSGLQFPNYSSELNVNALELDDSALYLCASSLGRSSGSTDTQYFGPGTRLTVL.

This chain links TRBV7-2 with TRBJ1-5; 10 bases are shared with TRBD1. Trimming took 4 bases from V and 5 from J; bases not matched to a gene: 8. The CDR3 has 16 amino acids. CDR1 SGHTA and CDR2 FQGNSA come from the germline V gene. CDR3 residues: CASSSKTGGGYQPQHF. CDR3 in DNA: TGTGCCAGCAGCTCCAAGACAGGGGGCGGTTATCAGCCCCAGCATTTT.